Shown below are 10 T cell receptor beta chains from a single sample sequenced in a study of OX40 agonist ivuxolimab in advanced cancers. Library construction relied on the immunoSEQ multiplex PCR assay. TCRdb limited this immuneACCESS table to in-frame rearrangements with V and J called. A share of clones is missing; checked studies link under half to unresolved V genes, and the rest is unexplained. Here the sample has 9,500 to 15,000 clones; 80% occur a single time. Of the sample, 27% is held by the ten largest clones. The sample here was CD4+ or CD8+ T cells sorted from blood, taken in a trial of the OX40 agonist ivuxolimab. The receptors stem from an adult with an advanced solid tumor such as melanoma, head and neck, liver or kidney cancer.

This chain connects TRBV7-3 to TRBJ2-1; 12 nucleotides line up with TRBD2. The CDR3 extends over 16 amino acids. Germline loops: CDR1 SGHTA, CDR2 FQGTGA. With 4 bases clipped from V and 4 bases from J, the junction kept 5 bases outside the gene matches. The CDR3 here is CASSYTGTSGYNEQFF. DNA for the CDR3: TGTGCCAGCAGCTACACCGGGACTAGCGGGTACAATGAGCAGTTCTTC.

CDR3 nucleotides: TGTGCCAGCAGCTTAGGATCGGGGGGGGCCTACGAGCAGTACTTC. It is translated as CASSLGSGGAYEQYF. V gene TRBV11-2 combines with J gene TRBJ2-7; 8 bases align to TRBD2. Germline V gives CDR1 SGHAT, CDR2 FQNNGV. The J segment lost 2 bases and the V segment lost 1 base, leaving 4 bases of the junction unmatched. The CDR3 contains 15 residues.

The chain is built from TRBV27 and TRBJ1-1; D gene unclear. Germline values: CDR1 MNHEY, CDR2 SMNVEV (reference sequence). Trimming shortened V by 6 bases and J by 3 bases, and 14 bases separated the two germline ends. The CDR3 has 14 residues. CDR3 residues: CASSNLNSHTEAFF. DNA for the CDR3: TGTGCCAGCAGCAATCTCAACAGCCACACTGAAGCTTTCTTT.

This clone showed up just once. The chain recombines TRBV6-4 with TRBJ2-6; D is possibly TRBD1 or TRBD2 (5 bases each). The CDR3 spans 13 residues. V was clipped by 8 bases and J by 1 base, with 6 bases between them. Germline V CDR1 and CDR2: MRHNA, SNTAGT. In DNA, the CDR3 is TGTGCCAGCGGGGGATCTGGGGCCAACGTCCTGACTTTC. The encoded protein is CASGGSGANVLTF.

The gene calls are TRBV29-1 and TRBJ2-3; unclear D gene. The CDR3 totals 11 residues. Looked up from germline, CDR1 is SQVTM and CDR2 is ANQGSEA. Trimming took 5 bases from V and 6 from J, leaving 9 bases between them. The CDR3 DNA sequence: TGCAGCGTTAGGGTTACGGATACGCAGTATTTT. It specifies CSVRVTDTQYF.

The rearrangement uses TRBV28 and TRBJ1-1; D uncertain. V lost 4 bases and J lost 3, with 15 bases in between. Germline CDR1 reads MDHEN; CDR2 reads SYDVKM. The CDR3 loop spans 15 amino acids. The CDR3 bases are TGTGCCAGCAGTTCAAGTATCCGGGAGGACACTGAAGCTTTCTTT. Residues: CASSSSIREDTEAFF.

V usage is TRBV9 and J usage is TRBJ2-3, with D hard to call. Germline loops: CDR1 SGDLS, CDR2 YYNGEE. V shed 2 bases and J shed 4 bases, with 2 bases lying between them. CDR3 size: 11 residues. CDR3 sequence: CASSVADTQYF. CDR3 nucleotides: TGTGCCAGCAGCGTGGCAGATACGCAGTATTTT.

The gene calls are TRBV28 and TRBJ2-7, with D perhaps given as TRBD1 or TRBD2 (5 bases each). Deletions cut 4 bases from V and 5 bases from J, with 12 bases between. The CDR3 sequence is 13 residues long. The germline V gene encodes CDR1 MDHEN and CDR2 SYDVKM. For the CDR3, the DNA is TGTGCCAGCAGTTCCGGGGCACCGGACGAGCAGTACTTC. Translating gives CASSSGAPDEQYF.

This clone was counted between two and nine times. V gene TRBV10-2 combines with J gene TRBJ1-1, with D hard to call. The CDR3 length is 12 residues. Germline V gene sequence: CDR1 WSHSY, CDR2 SAAADI. Between the trimmed V and J ends, which lost 6 bases and 7 bases, there was a span of 12 bases. The CDR3 bases are TGCGCCAGCAGCTACGGCGAAGGTGAAGCTTTCTTT. It specifies CASSYGEGEAFF.

The rearrangement joins TRBV19 to TRBJ2-7; D may be TRBD1 (6 bases). Trimming pared 6 bases from V and 3 bases from J, leaving 15 bases between. This CDR3 contains 14 residues. CDR1 and CDR2 (germline): LNHDA, SQIVND (reference sequence). CDR3 amino acids: CASSTVAGDYEQYF. In DNA, the CDR3 is TGTGCCAGTAGCACTGTGGCAGGGGACTACGAGCAGTACTTC.